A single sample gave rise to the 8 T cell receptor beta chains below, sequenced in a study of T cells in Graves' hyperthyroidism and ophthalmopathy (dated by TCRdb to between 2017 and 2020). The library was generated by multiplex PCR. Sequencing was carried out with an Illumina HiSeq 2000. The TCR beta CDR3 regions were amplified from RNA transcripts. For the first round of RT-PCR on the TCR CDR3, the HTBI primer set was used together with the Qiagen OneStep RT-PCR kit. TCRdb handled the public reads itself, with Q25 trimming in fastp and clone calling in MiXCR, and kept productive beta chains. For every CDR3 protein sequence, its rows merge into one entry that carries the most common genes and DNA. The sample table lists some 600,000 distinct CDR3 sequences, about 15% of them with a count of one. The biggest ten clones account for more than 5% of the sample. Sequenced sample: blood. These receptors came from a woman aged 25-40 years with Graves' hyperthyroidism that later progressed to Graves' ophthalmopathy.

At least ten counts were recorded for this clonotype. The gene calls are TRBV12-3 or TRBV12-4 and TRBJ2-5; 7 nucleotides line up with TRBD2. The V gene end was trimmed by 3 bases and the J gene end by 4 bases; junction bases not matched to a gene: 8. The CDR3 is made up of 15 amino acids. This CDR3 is CASSFTRTSLETQYF. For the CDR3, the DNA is TGTGCCAGCAGTTTCACTAGGACTAGTCTAGAGACCCAGTACTTC.

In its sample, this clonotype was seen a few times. CDR3 DNA: TGTGCCAGCAGCAGAAGACTAGCGGATTACAATGAGCAGTTCTTC. This gives the protein CASSRRLADYNEQFF. The rearrangement links TRBV9 to TRBJ2-1; TRBD2 aligns across 9 bases. The germline V gene encodes CDR1 SGDLS and CDR2 YYNGEE. This CDR3 region has 15 residues. J gave up 4 bases and V 4 bases, and 6 bases lay outside the gene matches.

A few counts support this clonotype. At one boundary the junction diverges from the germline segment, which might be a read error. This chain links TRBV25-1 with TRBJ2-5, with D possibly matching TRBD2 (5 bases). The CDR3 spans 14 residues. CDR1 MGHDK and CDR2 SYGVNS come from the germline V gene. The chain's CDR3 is CASSQIGNQETQYF. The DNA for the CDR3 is TGTGCCAGCAGTCAGATCGGGAACCAGGAGACCCAGTACTTC.

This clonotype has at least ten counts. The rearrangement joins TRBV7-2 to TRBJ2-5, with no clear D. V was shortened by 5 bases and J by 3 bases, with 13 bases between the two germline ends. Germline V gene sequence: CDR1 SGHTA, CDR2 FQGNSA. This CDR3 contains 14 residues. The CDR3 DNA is TGTGCCAGCAGCCCCACCCTATCGGAAGAGACCCAGTACTTC. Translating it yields CASSPTLSEETQYF.

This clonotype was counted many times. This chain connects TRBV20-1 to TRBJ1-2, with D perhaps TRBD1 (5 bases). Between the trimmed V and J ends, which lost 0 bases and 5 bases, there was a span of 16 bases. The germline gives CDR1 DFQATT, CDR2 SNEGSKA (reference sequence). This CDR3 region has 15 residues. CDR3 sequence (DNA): TGCAGTGCTAGAGATTCGGTAGGGGTCGAATATGGCTACACCTTC. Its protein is CSARDSVGVEYGYTF.

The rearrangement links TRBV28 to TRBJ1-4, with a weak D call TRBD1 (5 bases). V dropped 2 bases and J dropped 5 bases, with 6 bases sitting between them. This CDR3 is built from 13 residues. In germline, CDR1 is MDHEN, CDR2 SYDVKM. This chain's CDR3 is CASSLRQNEKLFF. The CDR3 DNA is TGTGCCAGCAGTTTAAGACAGAATGAAAAACTGTTTTTT.

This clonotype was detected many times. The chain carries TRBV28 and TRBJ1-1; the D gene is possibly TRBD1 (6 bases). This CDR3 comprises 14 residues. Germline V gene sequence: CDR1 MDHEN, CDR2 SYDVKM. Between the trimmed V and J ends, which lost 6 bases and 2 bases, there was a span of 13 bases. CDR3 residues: CASRFRGINTEAFF. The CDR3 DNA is TGTGCCAGCAGATTCAGGGGAATTAACACTGAAGCTTTCTTT.

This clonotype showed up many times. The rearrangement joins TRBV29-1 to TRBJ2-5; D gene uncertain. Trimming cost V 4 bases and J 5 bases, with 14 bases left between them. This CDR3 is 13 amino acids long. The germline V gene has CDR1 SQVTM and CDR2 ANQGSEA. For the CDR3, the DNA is TGCAGCGTTGGAGCAGGTTTAGGGGAGACCCAGTACTTC. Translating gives CSVGAGLGETQYF.